These T cell receptor beta chains were read from a single sample in a study of a mutant IDH1 vaccine in newly diagnosed glioma. Their target antigens are unknown. Only in-frame clones appear in the TCRdb table, and some are missing; sequencing was by immunoSEQ multiplex PCR. The sample holds roughly 36,000 clones; around 89% are singletons and the top ten take more than 2.5%. This sample comprised PBMCs, obtained from a glioma patient whose treatment included an IDH1 peptide vaccine. These receptors were collected from a man aged 35-49 years with glioma. The CDR3 runs from the conserved cysteine through the conserved F or W. The order of the fields is J gene, V gene, CDR3 protein.

J: TRBJ2-7; V: TRBV5-5; CDR3: CASSVGPGGSYEQYF
J: TRBJ1-2; V: TRBV5-4; CDR3: CASSRGRNRENYGYTF
J: TRBJ1-1; V: TRBV7-8; CDR3: CASSPNRGDTEAFF
J: TRBJ1-5; V: TRBV6-4; CDR3: CASSDPETGGSNQPQHF
J: TRBJ2-5; V: TRBV7-2; CDR3: CASSLDRNQETQYF
J: TRBJ2-2; V: TRBV2; CDR3: CASSLIDAGELFF
J: TRBJ2-2; V: TRBV10-3; CDR3: CAISESMGLANTGELFF
J: TRBJ1-5; V: TRBV7-8; CDR3: CASSRVSGNQPQHF
J: TRBJ1-4; V: TRBV19; CDR3: CATQGTGGEKLFF
J: TRBJ2-5; V: TRBV9; CDR3: CASGSGSETQYF
J: TRBJ1-1; V: TRBV7-2; CDR3: CASSFRSNTEAFF
J: TRBJ2-1; V: TRBV4-3; CDR3: CASSQVGVDDEQFF
J: TRBJ1-5; V: TRBV2; CDR3: CASREDRNSNQPQHF
J: TRBJ1-5; V: TRBV2; CDR3: CASSGEGPAQHF
J: TRBJ2-5; V: TRBV9; CDR3: CASSVAQGQETQYF
J: TRBJ2-7; V: TRBV4-3; CDR3: CASSQDHSGSYEQYF
J: TRBJ2-1; V: TRBV25-1; CDR3: CASQTSGYNEQFF
J: TRBJ2-5; V: TRBV7-2; CDR3: CASTQGARGETQYF
J: TRBJ2-3; V: TRBV19; CDR3: CASSNDRGADTQYF
J: TRBJ1-5; V: TRBV7-9; CDR3: CASRDRGPNQPQHF
J: TRBJ1-1; V: TRBV4-1; CDR3: CASSPRTQGRVGDTEAFF
J: TRBJ1-1; V: TRBV7-8; CDR3: CASSRTGGTEAFF